The 14 T cell receptor beta chains listed next were all sequenced from one sample in a study of T cells in Graves' hyperthyroidism and ophthalmopathy (dated by TCRdb to the late 2010s). Libraries were prepared through multiplex PCR. The sequencer listed for this sample is Illumina HiSeq 2000. The TCR beta CDR3 regions were amplified from RNA transcripts. For the first round of RT-PCR on the TCR CDR3, the HTBI primer set was used together with the Qiagen OneStep RT-PCR kit. TCRdb reprocessing: public reads trimmed at Q25 with fastp, clones called with MiXCR, in-frame beta chains kept. CDR3 protein sequences are deduplicated, and each keeps its most common genes and DNA. The sample table contains around 700,000 distinct CDR3 sequences; only one count was recorded for around 19% of them. The ten largest clonotypes hold around 17% of the sample. Sequencing was carried out using blood. The receptors were gathered from a woman in her forties or fifties with Graves' hyperthyroidism that later progressed to Graves' ophthalmopathy.

There are a few counts of this clonotype. The chain recombines TRBV19 with TRBJ2-1, with 7 nucleotides matching TRBD1. Germline V gives CDR1 LNHDA, CDR2 SQIVND (reference sequence). The CDR3 runs 15 residues. V dropped 10 bases and J dropped 2; count of bases not matched to a gene: 11. CDR3 DNA sequence: TGTGCCACCGAACCCACAGGGGTTCCCTACAATGAGCAGTTCTTC. Protein sequence: CATEPTGVPYNEQFF.

In DNA, the CDR3 is TGCAGTGCTAGGTTACGCACAACTAATGAAAAACTGTTTTTT. Translation gives CSARLRTTNEKLFF. This chain joins TRBV20-1 and TRBJ1-4; D not resolved. Trimming cost V 3 bases and J 0 bases, with 8 bases left between them. This CDR3 contains 14 residues. Looked up from germline, CDR1 is DFQATT and CDR2 is SNEGSKA (reference sequence).

This chain links TRBV7-9 with TRBJ2-2; no clear D. The CDR3 totals 14 residues. Germline-derived CDR1 and CDR2 are SEHNR and FQNEAQ (reference sequence). V shed 1 base and J shed 5 bases, with 8 bases lying between them. The CDR3 bases are TGTGCCAGCAGCTTAGTGTCAGCGACCGGGGAGCTGTTTTTT. This translates into CASSLVSATGELFF.

The chain combines TRBV3-1 with TRBJ2-3; perhaps TRBD1 as D (5 bases). The CDR3 totals 15 residues. Trimming cost V 6 bases and J 0 bases, with 13 bases left between them. From germline, CDR1 is LGHDT and CDR2 YNNKEL (reference sequence). CDR3 coding DNA: TGTGCCAGCAGGAAAGGGGCAACGAGCACAGATACGCAGTATTTT. Protein sequence: CASRKGATSTDTQYF.

The chain couples TRBV7-9 to TRBJ1-2, with 9 positions matching TRBD1. CDR3 length: 16 amino acids. V lost 4 bases, J lost 0 bases, and 6 bases stayed unmatched. Germline assignment: CDR1 SEHNR and CDR2 FQNEAQ (reference sequence). Here the CDR3 reads CASSSPGQGANYGYTF. The CDR3 nucleotides read TGTGCCAGCAGCTCTCCGGGACAGGGAGCTAACTATGGCTACACCTTC. Looking up the rest from reference TRBV7-9 and TRBJ1-2 gives the full variable domain: DTGVSQNPRHKITKRGQNVTFRCDPISEHNRLYWYRQTLGQGPEFLTYFQNEAQLEKSRLLSDRFSAERPKGSFSTLEIQRTEQGDSAMYLCASSSPGQGANYGYTFGSGTRLTVV.

J is TRBJ2-1 and V is TRBV12-3 or TRBV12-4; D possibly uses TRBD1 or TRBD2 (5 bases each). The CDR3 contains 13 residues. Trimming stripped 6 bases from V and 8 bases from J, with 14 bases between. The CDR3, as DNA: TGTGCCAGCAGCGGGACCGCAATCCATGAGCAGTTCTTC. This sequence encodes CASSGTAIHEQFF.

Comment on this clonotype: A much larger clone differs by one base, so this may be a read error. This rearrangement joins TRBV12-3 or TRBV12-4 to TRBJ1-3, with 9 bases lining up with TRBD1. The ends lost 6 bases at V and 0 bases at J; junction bases unmatched: 3. This CDR3 spans 15 amino acids. The CDR3 protein is CASSRDRVSGNTIYF. The DNA for the CDR3 is TGTGCCAGCAGCCGGGACAGGGTCTCTGGAAACACCATATATTTT.

This clonotype appeared many times. The gene calls are TRBV6-1 and TRBJ2-3; 13 nucleotides line up with TRBD2. Germline V CDR1 and CDR2: MNHNS, SASEGT. This CDR3 is 15 amino acids long. V trimming: 11 bases; J trimming: 2 bases; junction bases outside the gene matches: 7. The CDR3 DNA reads TGTGCCGGGGGGGGACTAGCGGGACCCACAGATACGCAGTATTTT. Protein sequence: CAGGGLAGPTDTQYF.

The rearrangement uses TRBV30 and TRBJ1-1; TRBD1 aligns across 8 bases. V shed 4 bases, J shed 3 bases, and the junction held 7 bases outside the gene matches. There are 14 residues in the CDR3. The germline V gene encodes CDR1 GTSNPN and CDR2 SVGIG (reference sequence). The CDR3 sequence: CAWKYGTGYTEAFF. The CDR3, as DNA: TGTGCCTGGAAGTACGGGACAGGTTACACTGAAGCTTTCTTT.

V usage is TRBV19 and J usage is TRBJ2-7; TRBD1 matches 7 bases. The germline V gene has CDR1 LNHDA and CDR2 SQIVND (reference sequence). V was pared by 5 bases and J by 0 bases, with 7 bases of the junction left unmatched. This CDR3 has 15 amino acids. The CDR3 protein is CASSPTGTASYEQYF. CDR3 DNA: TGTGCCAGTAGTCCAACCGGGACAGCCTCCTACGAGCAGTACTTC. The full variable domain, in which reference TRBV19 and TRBJ2-7 provide the parts outside the CDR3, is DGGITQSPKYLFRKEGQNVTLSCEQNLNHDAMYWYRQDPGQGLRLIYYSQIVNDFQKGDIAEGYSVSREKKESFPLTVTSAQKNPTAFYLCASSPTGTASYEQYFGPGTRLTVT.

The chain couples TRBV6-5 to TRBJ2-1; 7 bases map to TRBD2. CDR3 length equals 16 residues. V shed 0 bases, J shed 5 bases, and the junction held 7 bases outside the gene matches. Per germline, CDR1 MNHEY and CDR2 SVGAGI. The CDR3 DNA is TGTGCCAGCAGTTACTCGACTGCGGGGGATAACAATGAGCAGTTCTTC. Protein: CASSYSTAGDNNEQFF.

This clonotype was seen more than once but under ten times. V gene TRBV6-1 combines with J gene TRBJ2-2, with a tentative D call TRBD1 (5 bases). V lost 6 bases, J lost 0 bases, and 14 bases lay in between. This CDR3 region has 16 residues. Germline V gene sequence: CDR1 MNHNS, CDR2 SASEGT. CDR3 in amino acids: CASSPDRDSNTGELFF. CDR3 coding DNA: TGTGCCAGCAGCCCCGACAGAGATTCGAACACCGGGGAGCTGTTTTTT.

This clonotype was observed once. The chain has TRBV6-6 and TRBJ1-6; perhaps TRBD1 as D (5 bases). This CDR3 spans 15 amino acids. CDR1 and CDR2 (germline): MNHNY, SVGAGI (reference sequence). V was clipped by 0 bases and J by 8 bases, with 11 bases between them. This chain's CDR3 is CASSYSSGDYSPLHF. The DNA of the CDR3 is TGTGCCAGCAGTTACTCATCGGGGGACTATTCACCCCTCCACTTT.

This clonotype was counted at least ten times. This rearrangement joins TRBV7-9 to TRBJ2-1; D unclear. Germline V gene data show CDR1 as SEHNR and CDR2 as FQNEAQ (reference sequence). The CDR3 has 15 amino acids. V lost 1 base and J 2 bases, leaving 9 bases between the germline ends. This chain's CDR3 is CASSLVGKTYNEQFF. The CDR3 DNA is TGTGCCAGCAGCTTAGTTGGGAAAACCTACAATGAGCAGTTCTTC.